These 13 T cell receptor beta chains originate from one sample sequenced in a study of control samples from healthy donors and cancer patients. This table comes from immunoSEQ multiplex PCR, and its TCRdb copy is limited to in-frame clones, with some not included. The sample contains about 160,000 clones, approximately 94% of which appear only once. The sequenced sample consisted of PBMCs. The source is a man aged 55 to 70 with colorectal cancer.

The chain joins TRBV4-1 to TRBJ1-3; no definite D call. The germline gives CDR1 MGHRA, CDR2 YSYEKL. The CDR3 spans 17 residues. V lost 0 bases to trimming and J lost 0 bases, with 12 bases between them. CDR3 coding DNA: TGCGCCAGCAGCCAAGATCAGCGCATTTACTCTGGAAACACCATATATTTT. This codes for CASSQDQRIYSGNTIYF.

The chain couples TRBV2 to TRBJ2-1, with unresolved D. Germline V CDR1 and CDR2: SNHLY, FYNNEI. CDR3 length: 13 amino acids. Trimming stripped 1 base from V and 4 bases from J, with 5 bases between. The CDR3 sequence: CASSEGGYNEQFF. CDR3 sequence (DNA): TGTGCCAGCAGTGAAGGAGGATACAATGAGCAGTTCTTC.

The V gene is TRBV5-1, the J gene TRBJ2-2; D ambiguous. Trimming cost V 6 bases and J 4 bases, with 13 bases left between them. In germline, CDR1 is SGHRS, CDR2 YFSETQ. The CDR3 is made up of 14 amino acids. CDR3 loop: CASMVGLRTGELFF. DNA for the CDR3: TGCGCCAGCATGGTAGGCCTACGCACCGGGGAGCTGTTTTTT.

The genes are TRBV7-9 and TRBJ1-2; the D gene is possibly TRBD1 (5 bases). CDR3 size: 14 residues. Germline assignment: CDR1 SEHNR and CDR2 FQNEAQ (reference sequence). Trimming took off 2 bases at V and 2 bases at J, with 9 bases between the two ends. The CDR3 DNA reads TGTGCCAGCAGCTTATTGGAGGGGAACTATGGCTACACCTTC. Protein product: CASSLLEGNYGYTF.

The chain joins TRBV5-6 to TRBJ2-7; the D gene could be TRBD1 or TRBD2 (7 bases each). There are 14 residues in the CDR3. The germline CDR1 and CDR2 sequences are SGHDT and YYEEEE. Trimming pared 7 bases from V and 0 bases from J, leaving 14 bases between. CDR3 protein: CASGGRGRSYEQYF. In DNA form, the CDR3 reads TGTGCCAGCGGAGGGAGGGGGCGCTCCTACGAGCAGTACTTC.

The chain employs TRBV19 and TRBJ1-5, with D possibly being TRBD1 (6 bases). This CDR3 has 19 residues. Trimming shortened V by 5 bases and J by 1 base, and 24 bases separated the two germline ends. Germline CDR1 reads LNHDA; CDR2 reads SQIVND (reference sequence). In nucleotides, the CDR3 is TGTGCCAGTAGTTTCGGCGTACAGGGAACCCCTCGGAGCAATCAGCCCCAGCATTTT. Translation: CASSFGVQGTPRSNQPQHF.

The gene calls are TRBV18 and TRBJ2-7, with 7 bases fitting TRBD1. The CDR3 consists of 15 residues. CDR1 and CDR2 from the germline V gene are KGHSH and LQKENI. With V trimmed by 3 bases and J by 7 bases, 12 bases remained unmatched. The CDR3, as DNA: TGTGCCAGCTCACCGAGCCGACAGGGACCGGCGGAGCAGTACTTC. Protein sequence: CASSPSRQGPAEQYF. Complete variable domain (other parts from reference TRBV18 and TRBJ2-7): NAGVMQNPRHLVRRRGQEARLRCSPMKGHSHVYWYRQLPEEGLKFMVYLQKENIIDESGMPKERFSAEFPKEGPSILRIQQVVRGDSAAYFCASSPSRQGPAEQYFGPGTRLTVT.

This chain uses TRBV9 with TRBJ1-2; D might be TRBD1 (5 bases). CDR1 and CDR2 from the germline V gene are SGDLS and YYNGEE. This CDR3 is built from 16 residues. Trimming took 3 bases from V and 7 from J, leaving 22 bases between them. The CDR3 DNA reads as TGTGCCAGCAGCGCATCAAATGGGGGGGTAGAGTTTGGCTACACCTTC. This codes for CASSASNGGVEFGYTF.

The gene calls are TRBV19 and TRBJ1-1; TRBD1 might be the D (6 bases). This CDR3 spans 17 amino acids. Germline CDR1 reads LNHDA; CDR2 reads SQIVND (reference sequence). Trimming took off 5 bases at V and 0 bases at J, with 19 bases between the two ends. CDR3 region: CASSPQFGQFMNTEAFF. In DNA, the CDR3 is TGTGCCAGTAGTCCTCAATTCGGACAGTTCATGAACACTGAAGCTTTCTTT.

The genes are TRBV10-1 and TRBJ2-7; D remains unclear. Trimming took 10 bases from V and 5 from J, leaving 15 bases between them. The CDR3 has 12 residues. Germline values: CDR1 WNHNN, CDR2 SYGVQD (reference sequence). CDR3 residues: CATFFSPDEQYF. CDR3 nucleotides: TGCGCCACCTTCTTTTCCCCGGACGAGCAGTACTTC.

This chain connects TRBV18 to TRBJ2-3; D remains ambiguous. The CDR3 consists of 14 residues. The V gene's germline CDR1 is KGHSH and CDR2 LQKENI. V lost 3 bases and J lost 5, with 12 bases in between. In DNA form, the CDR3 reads TGTGCCAGCTCACCGGTTACAGTTGGAGATACGCAGTATTTT. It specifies CASSPVTVGDTQYF.

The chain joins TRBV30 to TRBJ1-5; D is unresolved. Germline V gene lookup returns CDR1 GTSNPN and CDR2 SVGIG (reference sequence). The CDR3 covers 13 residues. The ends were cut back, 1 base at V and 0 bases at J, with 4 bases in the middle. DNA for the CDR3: TGTGCCTGGAGTGCAAGTAGCAATCAGCCCCAGCATTTT. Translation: CAWSASSNQPQHF.

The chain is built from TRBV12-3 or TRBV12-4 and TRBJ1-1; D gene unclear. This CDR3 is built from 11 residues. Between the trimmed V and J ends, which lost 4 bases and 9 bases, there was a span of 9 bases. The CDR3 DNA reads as TGTGCCAGCAGTTCGTCGAAGAAAGCTTTCTTT. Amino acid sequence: CASSSSKKAFF.